Following are 23 T cell receptor beta chains from one sample sequenced in a study of blood T cell repertoires in COVID-19. This table comes from immunoSEQ multiplex PCR, and its TCRdb copy is limited to in-frame clones, with some not included. Of 250,000 or so clones in the sample, around four fifths were seen once. Sequenced input: peripheral blood. The receptors shown here come from a man aged 60 to 69 with acute or convalescent COVID-19.

This chain links TRBV10-3 with TRBJ1-2; 8 positions agree with TRBD1. Germline CDR1 and CDR2: ENHRY and SYGVKD. There are 15 residues in the CDR3. V was clipped by 7 bases and J by 4 bases; unmatched bases: 11. The CDR3 loop reads CAITPSGQASYGYTF. As DNA, the CDR3 is TGTGCCATCACCCCGTCGGGACAGGCGAGCTATGGCTACACCTTC.

The chain has TRBV7-6 and TRBJ2-5, with a weak D call TRBD1 (6 bases). CDR1 SGHVS and CDR2 FNYEAQ come from the germline V gene. This CDR3 contains 16 residues. The germline V and J ends were trimmed by 4 bases and 0 bases, with 15 bases remaining between them. Here the CDR3 reads CASSSDRNWYQETQYF. The CDR3 DNA follows: TGTGCCAGCAGCTCAGACAGGAACTGGTACCAAGAGACCCAGTACTTC.

As regards this clone: Relative to the germline gene, one junction end is altered; a read error may explain this. The genes are TRBV7-7 and TRBJ1-1; 7 nucleotides agree with TRBD1. CDR3 size: 15 residues. CDR1 and CDR2 (germline): SSHAT, FNYEAQ (reference sequence). Written as DNA, the CDR3 is TGTGCTAGCAGCCGCGCTGGGACAGAGAACACTGAAGCTTTCTTT. Translating it yields CASSRAGTENTEAFF.

V usage is TRBV5-1 and J usage is TRBJ1-6; 12 bases agree with TRBD1. The germline V gene has CDR1 SGHRS and CDR2 YFSETQ. CDR3 size: 17 residues. V gave up 2 bases and J gave up 8 bases; unmatched junction bases: 8. The CDR3: CASSFSGTGGGDSPLHF. The CDR3, as DNA: TGCGCCAGCAGCTTTTCCGGGACAGGGGGCGGTGATTCACCCCTCCACTTT.

This chain joins TRBV7-6 and TRBJ1-3, with unresolved D. V was shortened by 1 base and J by 2 bases, with 12 bases between the two germline ends. Germline loops: CDR1 SGHVS, CDR2 FNYEAQ. CDR3 length: 16 residues. In DNA, the CDR3 is TGTGCCAGCAGCTTAGTAGGAGGGAACCCTGGAAACACCATATATTTT. This codes for CASSLVGGNPGNTIYF. The full variable domain, with the rest looked up from reference TRBV7-6 and TRBJ1-3, is GAGVSQSPRYKVTKRGQDVALRCDPISGHVSLYWYRQALGQGPEFLTYFNYEAQQDKSGLPNDRFSAERPEGSISTLTIQRTEQRDSAMYRCASSLVGGNPGNTIYFGEGSWLTVV.

CDR3 loop: CASSPLAAGDTDTQYF. The DNA of the CDR3 is TGTGCCAGCAGCCCACTGGCAGCGGGGGACACAGATACGCAGTATTTT. The rearrangement joins TRBV4-2 to TRBJ2-3, with 8 bases that match TRBD2. The CDR3 extends over 16 amino acids. Unmatched junction bases numbered 8, after V lost 4 bases and J lost 2 bases. From germline, CDR1 is LGHNA and CDR2 YNFKEQ.

This chain links TRBV4-1 with TRBJ2-2; 8 positions match TRBD2. This CDR3 is built from 16 residues. V gave up 1 base and J gave up 4 bases; unmatched junction bases: 5. Germline-derived CDR1 and CDR2 are MGHRA and YSYEKL. CDR3 nucleotide sequence: TGCGCCAGCAGCCAAGTGCCGGGAGGGCCCACCGGGGAGCTGTTTTTT. Translating gives CASSQVPGGPTGELFF.

The V and J genes are TRBV5-1 and TRBJ2-7, with 11 bases fitting TRBD2. Germline V CDR1 and CDR2: SGHRS, YFSETQ. V lost 2 bases and J lost 2; bases outside the gene matches: 3. The CDR3 has 15 amino acids. The CDR3 nucleotides are TGCGCCAGCAGCTTCTTAGCGGGGGGGCCCTACGAGCAGTACTTC. This codes for CASSFLAGGPYEQYF.

J is TRBJ1-6 and V is TRBV9, with D maybe TRBD1 (5 bases). The germline CDR1 and CDR2 sequences are SGDLS and YYNGEE. CDR3 length: 13 residues. The V end was cut by 4 bases, the J end by 8 bases, with 10 bases between. The CDR3 spells CASSSTAHSPLHF. The CDR3 DNA is TGTGCCAGCAGCTCGACAGCGCATTCACCCCTCCACTTT.

The chain is built from TRBV5-6 and TRBJ2-1, with TRBD1 matching 8 bases. V was pared by 3 bases and J by 4 bases, with 6 bases of the junction left unmatched. Germline CDR1 SGHDT, CDR2 YYEEEE. The CDR3 consists of 15 residues. CDR3 sequence: CASSSTGEWYNEQFF. The CDR3 bases are TGTGCCAGCAGCTCGACAGGGGAATGGTACAATGAGCAGTTCTTC.

V is TRBV12-3 or TRBV12-4 and J is TRBJ2-1; D is unresolved. V lost 6 bases, J lost 8 bases, and 8 bases lay in between. The CDR3 has 11 amino acids. In DNA form, the CDR3 reads TGTGCCAGCAGCCCAGGTGATGAGCAGTTCTTC. This gives the protein CASSPGDEQFF.

This chain connects TRBV5-8 to TRBJ2-1; TRBD1 is a possible D gene (6 bases). From germline, CDR1 is SGHTS and CDR2 YDEGEE. The CDR3 has 11 amino acids. The V end was cut by 1 base, the J end by 11 bases, with 7 bases between. CDR3 sequence: CASSLTGKQFF. Written as DNA, the CDR3 is TGTGCCAGCAGCTTGACAGGGAAGCAGTTCTTC.

The chain links TRBV5-1 to TRBJ2-3; a weak D match, TRBD1 (6 bases). V was pared by 0 bases and J by 6 bases, with 11 bases between. Germline-derived CDR1 and CDR2 are SGHRS and YFSETQ. CDR3 length: 14 residues. The CDR3 spells CASSLAVDRDTQYF. CDR3 DNA: TGCGCCAGCAGCTTGGCCGTTGACAGGGATACGCAGTATTTT.

This chain connects TRBV14 to TRBJ2-7; tentative D call: TRBD2 (6 bases). Germline V gives CDR1 SGHDN, CDR2 FVKESK. V gave up 5 bases and J gave up 0 bases, with 14 bases separating them. The CDR3 runs 15 residues. The CDR3 protein is CASSGRDWDSYEQYF. DNA for the CDR3: TGTGCCAGCAGCGGCCGGGACTGGGACTCCTACGAGCAGTACTTC.

The chain is built from TRBV28 and TRBJ2-7; 9 bases align to TRBD1. Trimming removed 1 base from V and 0 bases from J; junction bases left unmatched: 7. The CDR3 is 17 residues long. Per germline, CDR1 MDHEN and CDR2 SYDVKM. The CDR3 is CASSLYYRGLYSYEQYF. The CDR3 DNA reads TGTGCCAGCAGTTTATACTACAGGGGGCTATACTCCTACGAGCAGTACTTC.

This clone has only one observation. The rearrangement uses TRBV27 and TRBJ2-1, with D perhaps TRBD2 (6 bases). This CDR3 has 11 residues. Trimming pared 5 bases from V and 9 bases from J, leaving 8 bases between. Germline values: CDR1 MNHEY, CDR2 SMNVEV (reference sequence). The CDR3 DNA sequence: TGTGCCAGCAGTCAAGCGGGTGAGCAGTTCTTC. Protein sequence: CASSQAGEQFF.

V and J are TRBV19 and TRBJ1-2; tentative D call: TRBD1 (5 bases). The CDR3 totals 15 residues. The germline CDR1 and CDR2 sequences are LNHDA and SQIVND (reference sequence). The V gene lost 7 bases and the J gene lost 6 bases, with 21 bases spanning the gap. The chain's CDR3 is CASKIQGGTQDGYTF. The CDR3 bases are TGTGCCAGTAAAATCCAGGGTGGAACCCAAGATGGCTACACCTTC.

This clone has only one observation. The chain recombines TRBV9 with TRBJ2-7; the match to TRBD2 covers 7 bases. Germline V gives CDR1 SGDLS, CDR2 YYNGEE. V dropped 4 bases and J dropped 7; count of bases not matched to a gene: 14. The CDR3 loop spans 15 amino acids. This chain's CDR3 is CASSPEGEGIREQYF. The DNA of the CDR3 is TGTGCCAGCAGCCCCGAAGGGGAGGGAATTCGGGAGCAGTACTTC.

V and J are TRBV6-2 or TRBV6-3 and TRBJ1-5, with 7 bases aligning to TRBD1. J lost 4 bases, V lost 5 bases, and 14 bases had no gene match. The CDR3 is 17 residues long. CDR1 and CDR2 (germline): MNHEY, SVGEGT. CDR3 bases: TGTGCCAGCAGTGTACAGGGGATCCCCTTCCTTAATCAGCCCCAGCATTTT. Protein sequence: CASSVQGIPFLNQPQHF.

The chain couples TRBV10-2 to TRBJ1-2, with TRBD1 as a possible D gene (5 bases). The germline gives CDR1 WSHSY, CDR2 SAAADI. This CDR3 comprises 18 residues. Trimming took 0 bases from V and 2 from J, leaving 19 bases between them. CDR3 DNA sequence: TGCGCCAGCAGTGAGTCTCAGGGAGGTTATGTGGGAAACTATGGCTACACCTTC. Translation: CASSESQGGYVGNYGYTF.

In this sample, this clone turned up a few times. In DNA, the CDR3 is TGCGCCAGCAGCTTGCCTCTAGCGGGGGGCGGAGATACGCAGTATTTT. This sequence encodes CASSLPLAGGGDTQYF. The chain employs TRBV5-1 and TRBJ2-3, with 11 bases identical to TRBD2. CDR3 length equals 16 residues. Germline-derived CDR1 and CDR2 are SGHRS and YFSETQ. The ends lost 1 base at V and 5 bases at J; junction bases unmatched: 6.

The rearrangement uses TRBV5-1 and TRBJ2-7, with TRBD1 identical over 11 bases. The V and J ends lost 2 bases and 2 bases, in that order; junction bases with no gene match: 3. Germline loops: CDR1 SGHRS, CDR2 YFSETQ. The CDR3 runs 15 residues. For the CDR3, the DNA is TGCGCCAGCAGCTTCCCGGGACAGGGGGCCTACGAGCAGTACTTC. Translating it yields CASSFPGQGAYEQYF.

The rearrangement uses TRBV19 and TRBJ2-5; D is unclear. The CDR3 is 12 residues long. V was trimmed by 6 bases and J by 5 bases, leaving 10 bases between them. Per the germline V gene, CDR1 is LNHDA and CDR2 is SQIVND (reference sequence). CDR3 in amino acids: CASSAVGETQYF. DNA for the CDR3: TGTGCCAGTAGCGCCGTCGGGGAGACCCAGTACTTC.